The T cell receptor beta chain under discussion was sequenced for a study of blood T cell repertoires in COVID-19. This clone was counted between two and nine times. Only in-frame clones appear in the TCRdb table, and some are missing; sequencing was by immunoSEQ multiplex PCR. The table has tens of thousands of clones, approximately 81% seen once. Germline CDR1 SGHRS, CDR2 YFSETQ. The CDR3 is 15 residues long. Trimming at V came to 0 bases and at J to 4 bases, leaving 7 bases not matched to a gene. The sample consisted of peripheral blood. V usage is TRBV5-1 and J usage is TRBJ2-7; TRBD2 agrees at 7 bases. This receptor was taken from a man aged 55 to 69 with COVID-19, enrolled during active disease. For the CDR3, the DNA is TGCGCCAGCAGCTTGGATACGGGAGGTAGATACGAGCAGTACTTC. Protein: CASSLDTGGRYEQYF.